The subject of this entry is one TCR beta chain. As yet, its antigen is unknown. The entry originates in a study of cytomegalovirus exposure and HLA in healthy donors. With 60 Vbeta and 13 Jbeta primers, the PCR was carried out. Libraries were prepared by immunoSEQ multiplex PCR; TCRdb keeps only in-frame clonotypes and omits some of them. The table includes approximately 150,000 clones, about 80% detected once. Notes on the study in general: TCR beta V- and J-gene trimming was later associated with a missense DCLRE1C variant. Cytomegalovirus association was listed for 170 or so TCR beta chains. DRB1 had the most TCR associations and HLA-C the fewest, a later analysis found, with rates varying by HLA locus. Likely technical artifact: a cluster of highly shared sequence variants.

The germline V gene has CDR1 SQVTM and CDR2 ANQGSEA. The CDR3 consists of 12 residues. V was clipped by 7 bases and J by 5 bases; unmatched bases: 3. The V call is TRBV29-1, the J call TRBJ2-5; 11 nucleotides match TRBD2. This clonotype was sampled from a middle-aged man in good health and CMV-seronegative. What was sequenced was PBMCs. CDR3 sequence: CSGLAGGETQYF. CDR3 coding DNA: TGCAGCGGCCTAGCGGGGGGTGAGACCCAGTACTTC.